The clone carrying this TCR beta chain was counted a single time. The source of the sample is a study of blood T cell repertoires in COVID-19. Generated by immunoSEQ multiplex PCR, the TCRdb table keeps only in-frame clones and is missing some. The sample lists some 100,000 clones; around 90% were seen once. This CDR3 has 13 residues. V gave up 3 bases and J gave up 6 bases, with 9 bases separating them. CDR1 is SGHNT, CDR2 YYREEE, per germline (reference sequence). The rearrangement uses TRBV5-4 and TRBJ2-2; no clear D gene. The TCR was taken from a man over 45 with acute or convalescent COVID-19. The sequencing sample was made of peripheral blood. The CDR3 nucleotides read TGTGCCAGCAGCTCAGGCTGGGCCGGGGAGCTGTTTTTT. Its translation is CASSSGWAGELFF. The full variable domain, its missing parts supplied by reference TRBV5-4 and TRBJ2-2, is ETGVTQSPTHLIKTRGQQVTLRCSSQSGHNTVSWYQQALGQGPQFIFQYYREEENGRGNFPPRFSGLQFPNYSSELNVNALELDDSALYLCASSSGWAGELFFGEGSRLTVL.